The source of this T cell receptor (beta chain) is a study of OX40 agonist ivuxolimab in advanced cancers. Measured with immunoSEQ multiplex PCR; TCRdb has only the in-frame clones, and not every one. The sample has about 62,000 clones, nearly 90% seen once; the top ten hold about 4.8%. The CDR3 runs to 12 residues. Germline V gene sequence: CDR1 SGHRS, CDR2 YFSETQ. V lost 4 bases, J lost 6 bases, and 11 bases lay in between. The genes are TRBV5-1 and TRBJ2-7; weak D call: TRBD1 (6 bases). Sequencing used CD4+ or CD8+ T cells sorted from blood, obtained in a trial of the OX40 agonist ivuxolimab. The TCR was taken from an adult with an advanced solid tumor such as melanoma, head and neck, liver or kidney cancer. CDR3: CASSRDTGEQYF. In DNA, the CDR3 is TGCGCCAGCAGCCGGGACACGGGCGAGCAGTACTTC. The whole variable domain, remainder taken from reference TRBV5-1 and TRBJ2-7, is KAGVTQTPRYLIKTRGQQVTLSCSPISGHRSVSWYQQTPGQGLQFLFEYFSETQRNKGNFPGRFSGRQFSNSRSEMNVSTLELGDSALYLCASSRDTGEQYFGPGTRLTVT.